This is a list of T cell receptor beta chains from one sample in a study of shared T cell receptors in the human thymus. Sequencing was performed with immunoSEQ multiplex PCR; in TCRdb, only in-frame clones are kept and a portion is missing. The sample contains 650,000 to 950,000 clones, 80% to 90% of which appear only once. This sample was shared with a second study, whose subject was human thymus T cells.

Sequencing was done on a sample of thymocytes. All receptors derive from a girl less than two years old with a congenital heart defect. Both conserved end residues are part of each CDR3. D genes are given only for firm matches. Rows give clone size only sometimes, using once, few, many, or a class for an expanded clone.

clone_size: -
d_call: -
j_call: TRBJ1-5
v_call: TRBV6-1
cdr3_aa: CASSNLGRGPQHF
cdr3_nt: TGTGCCAGCAGTAATCTAGGTCGCGGGCCCCAGCATTTT

clone_size: -
d_call: TRBD2
j_call: TRBJ2-1
v_call: TRBV11-2
cdr3_aa: CASTSNGASGGAIYNEQFF
cdr3_nt: TGTGCCAGCACCTCCAACGGGGCTAGCGGGGGGGCCATCTACAATGAGCAGTTCTTC

clone_size: -
d_call: -
j_call: TRBJ2-5
v_call: TRBV5-4
cdr3_aa: CASSLAGPGETQYF
cdr3_nt: TGTGCCAGCAGCTTGGCAGGGCCTGGAGAGACCCAGTACTTC

clone_size: -
d_call: TRBD1
j_call: TRBJ1-2
v_call: TRBV7-8
cdr3_aa: CASRRQGVSGYTF
cdr3_nt: TGTGCCAGCAGGCGACAGGGCGTTAGCGGCTACACCTTC

clone_size: -
d_call: -
j_call: TRBJ2-7
v_call: TRBV5-4
cdr3_aa: CASSLRGRSSYEQYF
cdr3_nt: TGTGCCAGCAGCTTGAGGGGCCGGAGCTCCTACGAGCAGTACTTC

clone_size: -
d_call: TRBD1
j_call: TRBJ1-1
v_call: TRBV4-1
cdr3_aa: CASRDWTGPNTEAFF
cdr3_nt: TGCGCCAGCAGGGATTGGACAGGACCGAACACTGAAGCTTTCTTT

clone_size: -
d_call: TRBD1
j_call: TRBJ2-2
v_call: TRBV14
cdr3_aa: CASSQEQGANTGELFF
cdr3_nt: TGTGCCAGCAGCCAAGAACAGGGGGCGAACACCGGGGAGCTGTTTTTT

clone_size: -
d_call: TRBD1
j_call: TRBJ1-2
v_call: TRBV14
cdr3_aa: CASSPGTGIRGSYGYTF
cdr3_nt: TGTGCCAGCAGTCCCGGGACAGGGATTCGAGGGAGCTATGGCTACACCTTC

clone_size: -
d_call: -
j_call: TRBJ2-1
v_call: TRBV10-3
cdr3_aa: CAISEPGEEEQFF
cdr3_nt: TGTGCCATCAGTGAGCCCGGCGAGGAGGAGCAGTTCTTC

clone_size: -
d_call: TRBD1
j_call: TRBJ1-1
v_call: TRBV5-8
cdr3_aa: CASSCKQGARSPALEAFF
cdr3_nt: TGTGCCAGCAGCTGTAAACAGGGGGCCCGTTCCCCAGCCTTAGAAGCTTTCTTT

clone_size: -
d_call: TRBD1
j_call: TRBJ1-5
v_call: TRBV5-8
cdr3_aa: CASRRDRGSVGNQPQHF
cdr3_nt: TGTGCCAGCCGGAGGGACAGGGGGTCCGTTGGCAATCAGCCCCAGCATTTT

clone_size: -
d_call: TRBD2
j_call: TRBJ2-3
v_call: TRBV7-9
cdr3_aa: CASSLRRGGTDTQYF
cdr3_nt: TGTGCCAGCAGCTTACGGCGGGGGGGCACAGATACGCAGTATTTT

clone_size: -
d_call: -
j_call: TRBJ2-7
v_call: TRBV2
cdr3_aa: CARGDRDTIYEQYF
cdr3_nt: TGTGCCAGAGGAGACCGGGACACCATCTACGAGCAGTACTTC

clone_size: -
d_call: -
j_call: TRBJ2-5
v_call: TRBV6-5
cdr3_aa: CASSRQFGGETQYF
cdr3_nt: TGTGCCAGCTCTCGACAGTTTGGCGGAGAGACCCAGTACTTC

clone_size: -
d_call: -
j_call: TRBJ2-7
v_call: TRBV10-1
cdr3_aa: CASSESVGGAPTYEQYF
cdr3_nt: TGCGCCAGCAGTGAGTCGGTGGGGGGGGCTCCTACCTACGAGCAGTACTTC

clone_size: -
d_call: -
j_call: TRBJ2-3
v_call: TRBV15
cdr3_aa: CATSVLEGASTDTQYF
cdr3_nt: TGTGCCACCAGCGTATTGGAGGGGGCTAGCACAGATACGCAGTATTTT

clone_size: once
d_call: -
j_call: TRBJ1-1
v_call: TRBV7-9
cdr3_aa: CASSYMGGRTVENTEAFF
cdr3_nt: TGTGCCAGCAGCTATATGGGAGGTAGAACGGTGGAGAACACTGAAGCTTTCTTT

clone_size: once
d_call: -
j_call: TRBJ2-6
v_call: TRBV4-3
cdr3_aa: CASSQDLVSGANVLTF
cdr3_nt: TGCGCCAGCAGCCAAGATCTCGTCTCTGGGGCCAACGTCCTGACTTTC

clone_size: -
d_call: -
j_call: TRBJ1-1
v_call: TRBV4-3
cdr3_aa: CATSPQNPSGERTEAFF
cdr3_nt: TGCGCCACCTCACCTCAAAATCCATCCGGGGAACGGACTGAAGCTTTCTTT

clone_size: -
d_call: -
j_call: TRBJ1-1
v_call: TRBV4-1
cdr3_aa: CASSQDWANTEAFF
cdr3_nt: TGTGCCAGCAGCCAAGATTGGGCGAACACTGAAGCTTTCTTT

clone_size: -
d_call: TRBD2
j_call: TRBJ2-3
v_call: TRBV6-6
cdr3_aa: CASSYMSGGFTDTQYF
cdr3_nt: TGTGCCAGCAGTTACATGAGCGGGGGATTCACAGATACGCAGTATTTT

clone_size: -
d_call: TRBD1
j_call: TRBJ2-5
v_call: TRBV2
cdr3_aa: CASSWDRGKSRETQYF
cdr3_nt: TGTGCCAGCAGTTGGGACAGGGGAAAGTCGAGAGAGACCCAGTACTTC

clone_size: -
d_call: TRBD2
j_call: TRBJ2-4
v_call: TRBV2
cdr3_aa: CASSDLAGAQIGKNIQYF
cdr3_nt: TGTGCCAGCAGTGATCTAGCGGGGGCCCAAATCGGTAAAAACATTCAGTACTTC

clone_size: few
d_call: -
j_call: TRBJ2-7
v_call: TRBV5-1
cdr3_aa: CASKHGRGPYEQYF
cdr3_nt: TGCGCCAGCAAACACGGCAGGGGCCCCTACGAGCAGTACTTC

clone_size: -
d_call: TRBD1
j_call: TRBJ2-2
v_call: TRBV29-1
cdr3_aa: CSVAGQGYTGELFF
cdr3_nt: TGCAGCGTTGCGGGACAGGGGTACACCGGGGAGCTGTTTTTT

clone_size: -
d_call: -
j_call: TRBJ1-6
v_call: TRBV2
cdr3_aa: CASSEDRAPGPPLHF
cdr3_nt: TGTGCCAGCAGTGAAGACAGGGCCCCGGGGCCACCCCTCCACTTT

clone_size: -
d_call: -
j_call: TRBJ2-7
v_call: TRBV7-2
cdr3_aa: CASSSDWTGYYEQYF
cdr3_nt: TGTGCCAGCAGCTCAGACTGGACGGGATACTACGAGCAGTACTTC

clone_size: -
d_call: TRBD1
j_call: TRBJ1-2
v_call: TRBV27
cdr3_aa: CASSLGSSRDRGPYGYTF
cdr3_nt: TGTGCCAGCAGTTTGGGCTCGTCCCGGGACAGGGGGCCCTATGGCTACACCTTC

clone_size: -
d_call: -
j_call: TRBJ2-1
v_call: TRBV11-2
cdr3_aa: CASSRPGGRYNEQFF
cdr3_nt: TGTGCCAGCTCTAGACCGGGGGGCCGGTACAATGAGCAGTTCTTC

clone_size: -
d_call: -
j_call: TRBJ2-7
v_call: TRBV12-2
cdr3_aa: CASRFRSRAGGSSYEQYF
cdr3_nt: TGTGCAAGTCGCTTTCGGTCCAGGGCGGGGGGAAGCTCCTACGAGCAGTACTTC

clone_size: -
d_call: -
j_call: TRBJ2-2
v_call: TRBV10-3
cdr3_aa: CAIRGGENTGELFF
cdr3_nt: TGTGCCATCAGGGGAGGTGAGAACACCGGGGAGCTGTTTTTT

clone_size: -
d_call: TRBD1
j_call: TRBJ2-1
v_call: TRBV7-2
cdr3_aa: CASRMGQKPNEQFF
cdr3_nt: TGTGCCAGCCGCATGGGACAGAAACCAAATGAGCAGTTCTTC

clone_size: -
d_call: TRBD1
j_call: TRBJ1-1
v_call: TRBV6-5
cdr3_aa: CASSYSRTGRAFF
cdr3_nt: TGTGCCAGCAGTTACTCGAGGACAGGGCGAGCTTTCTTT

clone_size: -
d_call: TRBD2
j_call: TRBJ2-5
v_call: TRBV30
cdr3_aa: CAWNGGAAKLYQETQYF
cdr3_nt: TGTGCCTGGAACGGGGGGGCGGCGAAACTTTACCAAGAGACCCAGTACTTC

clone_size: once
d_call: -
j_call: TRBJ1-2
v_call: TRBV13
cdr3_aa: CASSSRDYGYTF
cdr3_nt: TGTGCCAGCAGCAGCCGGGACTATGGCTACACCTTC

clone_size: -
d_call: -
j_call: TRBJ2-7
v_call: TRBV28
cdr3_aa: CASSLFTVPYEQYF
cdr3_nt: TGTGCCAGCAGTTTATTTACAGTCCCCTACGAGCAGTACTTC

clone_size: few
d_call: TRBD1
j_call: TRBJ1-1
v_call: TRBV19
cdr3_aa: CASPKNRGYFHNTEAFF
cdr3_nt: TGTGCCAGCCCAAAAAACAGGGGGTATTTCCATAACACTGAAGCTTTCTTT

clone_size: few
d_call: -
j_call: TRBJ1-3
v_call: TRBV5-4
cdr3_aa: CASSRTPGGAVAGNTIYF
cdr3_nt: TGTGCCAGCAGCCGCACCCCGGGGGGGGCGGTAGCAGGAAACACCATATATTTT

clone_size: -
d_call: -
j_call: TRBJ2-7
v_call: TRBV4-1
cdr3_aa: CASSQRLVYEQYF
cdr3_nt: TGCGCCAGCAGCCAGAGACTAGTTTACGAGCAGTACTTC

clone_size: once
d_call: TRBD2
j_call: TRBJ2-5
v_call: TRBV9
cdr3_aa: CASSSHRVGGIQETQYF
cdr3_nt: TGTGCCAGCAGCTCCCACCGAGTGGGGGGGATCCAAGAGACCCAGTACTTC

clone_size: -
d_call: TRBD1
j_call: TRBJ2-7
v_call: TRBV7-9
cdr3_aa: CASGGQGIYEQYF
cdr3_nt: TGTGCCAGTGGGGGACAGGGGATCTACGAGCAGTACTTC

clone_size: -
d_call: TRBD1
j_call: TRBJ1-2
v_call: TRBV5-1
cdr3_aa: CASSLVRDRVNYGYTF
cdr3_nt: TGCGCCAGCAGCTTGGTAAGGGACAGGGTGAACTATGGCTACACCTTC

clone_size: once
d_call: -
j_call: TRBJ2-3
v_call: TRBV11-1
cdr3_aa: CASRHTEQGNTQYF
cdr3_nt: TGTGCCAGCAGACACACGGAACAGGGAAATACGCAGTATTTT

clone_size: -
d_call: TRBD1
j_call: TRBJ1-2
v_call: TRBV7-2
cdr3_aa: CASSLALPRDRFPPNGGYTF
cdr3_nt: TGTGCCAGCAGCTTAGCGCTACCCAGGGACAGGTTTCCGCCCAATGGAGGCTACACCTTC

clone_size: -
d_call: -
j_call: TRBJ2-3
v_call: TRBV6-1
cdr3_aa: CASSEERGTDTQYF
cdr3_nt: TGTGCCAGCAGTGAAGAGCGGGGCACAGATACGCAGTATTTT

clone_size: -
d_call: TRBD2
j_call: TRBJ2-1
v_call: TRBV4-1
cdr3_aa: CASSQELAGVFNEQFF
cdr3_nt: TGCGCCAGCAGCCAGGAACTAGCGGGGGTCTTCAATGAGCAGTTCTTC

clone_size: -
d_call: TRBD1
j_call: TRBJ1-3
v_call: TRBV14
cdr3_aa: CASSPLTDRGRSSGNTIYF
cdr3_nt: TGTGCCAGCAGCCCGCTTACGGACAGGGGGCGAAGCTCTGGAAACACCATATATTTT

clone_size: -
d_call: TRBD2
j_call: TRBJ2-3
v_call: TRBV7-2
cdr3_aa: CASSPELAGGSTDTQYF
cdr3_nt: TGTGCCAGCAGCCCCGAACTAGCGGGGGGGAGCACAGATACGCAGTATTTT